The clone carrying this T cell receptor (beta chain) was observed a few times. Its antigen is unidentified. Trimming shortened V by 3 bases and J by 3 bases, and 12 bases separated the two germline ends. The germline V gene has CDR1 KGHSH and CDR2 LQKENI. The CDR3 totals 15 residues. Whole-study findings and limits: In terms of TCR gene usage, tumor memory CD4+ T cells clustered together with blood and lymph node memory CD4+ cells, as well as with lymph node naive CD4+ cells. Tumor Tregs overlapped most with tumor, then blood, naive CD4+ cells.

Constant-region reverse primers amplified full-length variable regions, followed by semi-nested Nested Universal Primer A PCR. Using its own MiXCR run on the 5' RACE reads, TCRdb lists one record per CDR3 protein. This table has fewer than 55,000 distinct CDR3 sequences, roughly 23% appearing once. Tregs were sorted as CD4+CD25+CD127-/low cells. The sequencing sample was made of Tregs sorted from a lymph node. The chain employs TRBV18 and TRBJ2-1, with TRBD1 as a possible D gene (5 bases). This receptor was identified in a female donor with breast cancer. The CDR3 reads CASSPQGGDYNEQFF. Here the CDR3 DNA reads TGTGCCAGCTCACCCCAGGGCGGAGACTACAATGAGCAGTTCTTC.